This TCR beta chain was recorded in a study of chemoradiotherapy in HPV16-positive cancers. Data came from immunoSEQ multiplex PCR; TCRdb stores just in-frame clones and leaves some out. The sample lists roughly 4,700 clones, about 85% occurring once. Remarks on this clone: Its antigen is not identified.

V lost 6 bases and J 12 bases, leaving 20 bases between the germline ends. Germline-derived CDR1 and CDR2 are MNHNY and SVGAGI (reference sequence). The CDR3 covers 13 residues. Study-level findings and limits: For HPV16-positive patients, expanding HPV-responsive T cells associated with longer recurrence-free survival. Candidate HPV-specific clones and E7-related TCR motifs grew in tumor during treatment.

The source of this sequence is a human donor with HPV-associated anogenital cancer. This rearrangement joins TRBV6-6 to TRBJ1-2; D perhaps matches TRBD1 (5 bases). The specimen was tumor tissue, collected from a patient who underwent chemoradiotherapy. The CDR3 nucleotides are TGTGCCAGCAGCTTACCTGGGACGGTTGCACACACCTTC. Protein sequence: CASSLPGTVAHTF.